This TCR beta chain was recovered during a study of memory CD4+ T cells and cytomegalovirus serostatus (dated by TCRdb to the late 2010s). General notes on the study: The cohort included around 35 healthy adults from Belgium, of whom 9 were CMV seropositive and 24 were CMV seronegative. CD4+ memory TCRbeta repertoires of a Belgian cohort with known cytomegalovirus serostatus were sequenced in order to replicate a published TCR-based CMV serostatus classifier.

Genomic DNA was extracted from sorted cells with the Quick-DNA Microprep Kit. Amplification of TCRbeta DNA was done with the immunoSEQ hsTCRbeta kit, following the protocol from the manufacturer. An Illumina MiSeq instrument was used to sequence the TCRbeta libraries. Turning to the authors' computational methods: Removing out-of-frame sequences left approximately 2,000,000 distinct TCRbeta sequences, an average of roughly 63,000 per individual. Each individual was scored using the number of around 150 previously reported CMV-associated TCRbeta sequences that the individual carried and the total number of productive distinct TCRbeta sequences. A beta-binomial model was reimplemented in Python, and scikit-learn random forests with default parameters were trained on US cohort data. On the Belgian cohort, classifier performance was reported as the median AUC, along with percentile confidence intervals, across 10,000 bootstrap iterations. The table comes from immuneACCESS by way of TCRdb, which keeps in-frame sequences with V and J called. Part of the clones is missing from these tables; in studies checked, under half for an unresolved V gene and the rest for unknown reasons. V and J calls and clone size are those listed in that table; D and trimming were worked out from the DNA. The sample has 50,000 or so clones on record, 82% of them singletons. The ten largest account for over 0.55% of the sample.

A FACSAria II was used to sort memory CD4+ T cells, defined as single viable CD3+CD4+CD8-CD45RO+ cells. CMV serostatus was determined with a Roche Elecsys assay detecting serum IgG against CMV pp150, pp28, p38 and p52. After the samples were thawed, total CD4+ T cells were enriched through positive selection using CD4 magnetic microbeads. The samples came from a different study that was designed specifically to examine the CD4+ T cell memory repertoire. Peripheral blood mononuclear cells were isolated and cryopreserved following standard operating procedures; serum was stored at -80 °C. Staining used CD3-PerCP (BW264/56), CD4-APC (RPA-T4), CD45RO-PE (UCHT1) and CD8-Pacific Orange (3B5) antibodies, with Sytox blue excluding non-viable cells. In regard to this clone: The clone's antigen remains unknown. No much larger clone is present one base from it, and per-base qualities are unavailable.

The investigation overall reported the following: Among the roughly 160 previously reported CMV-associated TCRbeta sequences, 67 showed up in the CD4+ memory repertoires, with each one found in between one and five individuals. The results were read as suggesting that the CMV-associated TCR signature is, for the most part, present in the CD4+ memory repertoire. For CMV serostatus prediction, a median bootstrapped AUC of approximately 0.95 was reached with the original framework, and a median bootstrapped AUC of about 0.89 was reached with a US-trained random forest. On the Belgian cohort, the classifier built on the original framework reached a median bootstrapped AUC of nearly 0.96, with a 95% CI of 0.76-1.00. Only CD4+CD45RO+ memory cells were sequenced, unlike the original study, which covered naive and memory CD4+ and CD8+ populations.

Per the germline V gene, SNHLY is the CDR1 and FYNNEI is the CDR2. The germline V end is reduced by 8 bases and the J end by 4 bases; junction bases left unmatched: 10. The CDR3 runs 16 amino acids, cysteine and phenylalanine included. Just the 48-base CDR3 DNA is kept, in frame starting at base 1. Sequenced: memory CD4+ T cells from blood. The origin of this receptor is an adult in good health and CMV-seronegative. The chain is made from TRBV2 and TRBJ1-4, with 10 bases in between that match TRBD1. In nucleotides, the sequence is TGTGCCAGCGGGGACCGGGACAGGGGAATTAATGAAAAACTGTTTTTT. It encodes CASGDRDRGINEKLFF. Beyond the CDR3, the reference TRBV2 and TRBJ1-4 genes provide the residues; the full variable domain reads: EPEVTQTPSHQVTQMGQEVILRCVPISNHLYFYWYRQILGQKVEFLVSFYNNEISEKSEIFDDQFSVERPDGSNFTLKIRSTKLEDSAMYFCASGDRDRGINEKLFFGSGTQLSVL.